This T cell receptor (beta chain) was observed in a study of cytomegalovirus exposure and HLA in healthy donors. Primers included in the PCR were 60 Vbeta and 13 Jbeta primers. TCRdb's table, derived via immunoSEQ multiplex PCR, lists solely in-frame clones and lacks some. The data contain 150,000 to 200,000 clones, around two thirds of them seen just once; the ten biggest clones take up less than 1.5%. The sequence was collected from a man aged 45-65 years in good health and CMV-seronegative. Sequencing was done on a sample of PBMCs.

The CDR3 DNA sequence: TGTGCCAGCCGACAGGGGTACAATGAGCAGTTCTTC. This translates into CASRQGYNEQFF. V and J are TRBV6-5 and TRBJ2-1; TRBD1 matches 8 bases. The germline V gene has CDR1 MNHEY and CDR2 SVGAGI. The V segment lost 8 bases and the J segment 4 bases; nucleotides outside the gene matches: 1. The CDR3 loop spans 12 amino acids.